This T cell receptor (beta chain) was recovered during a study of beta chain features in type 1 diabetes (dated by TCRdb to 2016 to 2019). Looking at the study overall: Patients and healthy donors did not differ in mean age, gender distribution, total cell number or subset yield. A total of 107,917,701 sorted cells were examined across all samples, and a strong correlation was observed between cell number per subset and RNA yield. In the study, recently diagnosed type 1 diabetes patients and matched healthy donors were compared on the TCRB repertoires of their sorted circulating CD4+ T cell subsets. Regulatory and stem cell-like memory subsets were isolated from only 8 patients and about 8 healthy donors, whereas naive and central memory subsets came from all 30 or so donors.

A single peripheral blood draw of approximately 110 mL on average was collected from each donor into heparinised tubes. A BD FACSAria II was used to sort naive, central memory, regulatory and stem cell-like memory CD4+ T cells with a panel that included CD45RO, CCR7, CD25, CD127, CD95 and CD27. Every sorted population had a purity above 95%. Right away, PBMCs were isolated by Lymphoprep density gradient centrifugation and were stained directly, with no culture step. So that batch effects would be minimized, each experiment stained and sorted samples in pairs, pairing one healthy donor with one patient. Results and caveats for the whole study, not just this receptor: PCR might favor shorter templates, but patient and control samples were amplified and corrected together, so any skew would affect both groups equally. At VDJ recombination sites, patients with type 1 diabetes made fewer insertions and deleted more nucleotides, a pattern implying thymic rearrangement abnormalities. Type 1 diabetes patients showed a moderate but significant shortening of TCRB CDR3 length in all four CD4+ subsets. Naive, central memory and regulatory TCRB repertoires appeared to be more similar among patients than among healthy donors. Because cDNA was sequenced instead of genomic DNA, highly expressing activated cells could be over-represented, though the groups showed no difference in activation or CD3 levels. Only small numbers of individuals were included in the HLA sub-analyses, which left unresolved whether HLA type had any influence on TCRB rearrangement.

The entire amount of isolated RNA was reverse transcribed using the High Capacity cDNA Reverse Transcription Kit, so the sequenced TCRB transcripts were expressed ones. Naive, central memory and regulatory T cell samples underwent deep immunoSEQ sequencing, averaging approximately 3.3 million total reads per sample. Sorted cells were lysed in RLT buffer, and RNA was extracted using DNase-treated RNeasy Micro or Mini kits according to cell number. Each cell subset was processed separately to prevent cross-contamination, with patient and healthy donor samples processed together. The immunoSEQ multiplex PCR was used to amplify TCRB sequences from cDNA, yielding 87-bp fragments that span the CDR3 region. Amplicons were sequenced on the Illumina HiSeq platform. Per the authors' processing: Synthetic template baselines were used to correct PCR bias computationally, reads within Hamming distance 2 were collapsed together, and singletons that could not be merged were discarded. Reads were aligned to IMGT to assign V, D and J genes, CDR3 length, and insertions or deletions at six rearrangement sites. Within each subset, clonotype counts were normalized to sorted cell number, after which true diversity and Gini coefficients were computed with the tcR R package. The overlap coefficient, calculated on TCRB nucleotide sequences, was used to measure repertoire sharing. Out-of-frame TCRB sequences from naive cells were analyzed as a proxy for the pre-selection repertoire. What TCRdb holds here is the immuneACCESS table cut down to in-frame rearrangements. Part of the clones is not present; checked against another copy, under half of the missing clones reflect an unresolved V gene, and the others are unexplained. D and trimming come from the DNA, and the V and J calls and clone size come from that table. This sample has roughly 220,000 clones in its table, and roughly 17% of those were observed once. The ten top clones hold more than 0.075% of the sample.

The CDR1 and CDR2 encoded by the germline V gene are SGHDT and YYEEEE. Deletion took 0 bases off V and 1 base off J, with a span of 1 base between the germline ends. Measured from the cysteine to the phenylalanine, the CDR3 is 12 residues long. The read is trimmed to its CDR3 DNA, 36 bases read in frame from base 1. On this clone itself: Its antigen target is currently unknown. Per-base quality was not reported, and no clone a single base away is much larger than it.

This TCR came from a man aged 25 to 40 with type 1 diabetes. Recombination connected TRBV5-6 to TRBJ2-5; the D gene assignment is ambiguous. Sequenced sample: naive CD4+ T cells from blood. The intended sense of this specimen's cell subset or site label: true naive CD4+ T cells. The CDR3 protein sequence reads: CASSLGQETQYF. The DNA reads as follows: TGTGCCAGCAGCTTGGGCCAAGAGACCCAGTACTTC.